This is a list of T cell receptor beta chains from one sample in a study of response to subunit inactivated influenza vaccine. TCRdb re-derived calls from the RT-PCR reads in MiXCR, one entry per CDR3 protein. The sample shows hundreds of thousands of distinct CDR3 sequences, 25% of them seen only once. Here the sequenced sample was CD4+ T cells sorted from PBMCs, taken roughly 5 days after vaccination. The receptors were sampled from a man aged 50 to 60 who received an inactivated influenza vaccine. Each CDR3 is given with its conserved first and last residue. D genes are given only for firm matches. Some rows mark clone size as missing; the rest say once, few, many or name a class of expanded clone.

cdr3_nt: TGTGCCAGCTCCCTAGGGGGGGTAGGGAACATTCAGTACTTC; cdr3_aa: CASSLGGVGNIQYF; clone_size: NA; j_call: TRBJ2-4; d_call: NA; v_call: TRBV12-3/TRBV12-4
cdr3_nt: TGCAGTGCTATCCCCGGGGCTAGCGGATACAATGAGCAGTTCTTC; cdr3_aa: CSAIPGASGYNEQFF; clone_size: few; j_call: TRBJ2-1; d_call: TRBD2; v_call: TRBV20-1
cdr3_nt: TGTGCCAGCAGTGCCCGGGACAGATCTGTTTATTCACCCCTCCACTTT; cdr3_aa: CASSARDRSVYSPLHF; clone_size: NA; j_call: TRBJ1-6; d_call: TRBD1; v_call: TRBV7-9
cdr3_nt: TGTGCCAGCAGCTTACCTCCCCGACTAGCGGGCCGTCATAAGACCCAGTACTTC; cdr3_aa: CASSLPPRLAGRHKTQYF; clone_size: NA; j_call: TRBJ2-5; d_call: TRBD2; v_call: TRBV7-8
cdr3_nt: TGTGCCAGCTCGAGGGATGGGCTAAAAGAGACCCAGTACTTC; cdr3_aa: CASSRDGLKETQYF; clone_size: NA; j_call: TRBJ2-5; d_call: NA; v_call: TRBV7-2
cdr3_nt: TGTGCCAGCATGGGAGGCTATGGCTACACCTTC; cdr3_aa: CASMGGYGYTF; clone_size: NA; j_call: TRBJ1-2; d_call: NA; v_call: TRBV2
cdr3_nt: TGCAGCGCTATCGCGACTCTCCACAATGAGCAGTTCTTC; cdr3_aa: CSAIATLHNEQFF; clone_size: few; j_call: TRBJ2-1; d_call: NA; v_call: TRBV29-1
cdr3_nt: TGTGCCAGCAGTCTAGCGGGACTAGGCTACGAGCAGTACTTC; cdr3_aa: CASSLAGLGYEQYF; clone_size: few; j_call: TRBJ2-7; d_call: TRBD2; v_call: TRBV27
cdr3_nt: TGTGCCAGCGGACTAGCGGGAGATACGCAGTATTTT; cdr3_aa: CASGLAGDTQYF; clone_size: NA; j_call: TRBJ2-3; d_call: TRBD2; v_call: TRBV7-9
cdr3_nt: TGCGCCAGCAGCCAAGTCCTCCAGACCGGGGAGCTGTTTTTT; cdr3_aa: CASSQVLQTGELFF; clone_size: NA; j_call: TRBJ2-2; d_call: NA; v_call: TRBV4-3
cdr3_nt: TGCGCCAGCAGCCAGGAACAGGGGGGAATAATCGATGAGCAGTTCTTC; cdr3_aa: CASSQEQGGIIDEQFF; clone_size: few; j_call: TRBJ2-1; d_call: TRBD1; v_call: TRBV4-3
cdr3_nt: TGTGCCACCAGCAGAGATCCCAGCAGCAATCAGCCCCAGCATTTT; cdr3_aa: CATSRDPSSNQPQHF; clone_size: NA; j_call: TRBJ1-5; d_call: NA; v_call: TRBV15
cdr3_nt: TGTGCCAGCAGTTACCCGGTGGATACGCAGTATTTT; cdr3_aa: CASSYPVDTQYF; clone_size: NA; j_call: TRBJ2-3; d_call: NA; v_call: TRBV6-2/TRBV6-3
cdr3_nt: TGTGCCAGCAGCCAAGGACTAGCGGCTAGCTCCTACAATGAGCAGTTCTTC; cdr3_aa: CASSQGLAASSYNEQFF; clone_size: NA; j_call: TRBJ2-1; d_call: TRBD2; v_call: TRBV3-1
cdr3_nt: TGCGCCAGCAGCTTGGAGGCGGGAGCCCTCTACGAGCAGTACTTC; cdr3_aa: CASSLEAGALYEQYF; clone_size: few; j_call: TRBJ2-7; d_call: TRBD2; v_call: TRBV5-1
cdr3_nt: TGTGCCAGCAGCTTGGGACTGTTCTATGGCTACACCTTC; cdr3_aa: CASSLGLFYGYTF; clone_size: few; j_call: TRBJ1-2; d_call: NA; v_call: TRBV7-9
cdr3_nt: TGTGCCAGCAGCCGCTTAGCGGGAGGAGGAGTAGATACGCAGTATTTT; cdr3_aa: CASSRLAGGGVDTQYF; clone_size: few; j_call: TRBJ2-3; d_call: TRBD2; v_call: TRBV7-2
cdr3_nt: TGTGCCAGCAGCTTGGGCAGACTAGTTTTGTCAGATACGCAGTATTTT; cdr3_aa: CASSLGRLVLSDTQYF; clone_size: NA; j_call: TRBJ2-3; d_call: NA; v_call: TRBV5-6
cdr3_nt: TGTGCCAGTAGTGCTATGGACAGGGTGGGAGAAGCTTTCTTT; cdr3_aa: CASSAMDRVGEAFF; clone_size: few; j_call: TRBJ1-1; d_call: TRBD1; v_call: TRBV19
cdr3_nt: TGTGCCAGCAGCCAAGATTTAGGAGGTTTTCGCACCGGGGAGCTGTTTTTT; cdr3_aa: CASSQDLGGFRTGELFF; clone_size: NA; j_call: TRBJ2-2; d_call: NA; v_call: TRBV4-2
cdr3_nt: TGCAGTGCTAAAACAGGGTCAAGGGGCTACACCTTC; cdr3_aa: CSAKTGSRGYTF; clone_size: NA; j_call: TRBJ1-2; d_call: NA; v_call: TRBV20-1
cdr3_nt: TGCAGTGCTAGAGAGTGGGGGCTAGCGGGAGTTGAGACCCAGTACTTC; cdr3_aa: CSAREWGLAGVETQYF; clone_size: few; j_call: TRBJ2-5; d_call: TRBD2; v_call: TRBV20-1
cdr3_nt: TGCAGTGCGGACGACAGGACAGATACGCAGTATTTT; cdr3_aa: CSADDRTDTQYF; clone_size: few; j_call: TRBJ2-3; d_call: NA; v_call: TRBV20-1
cdr3_nt: TGTGCCAGCAGCAAACTAGCGGGATCAAATAAGAATGAGCAGTTCTTC; cdr3_aa: CASSKLAGSNKNEQFF; clone_size: NA; j_call: TRBJ2-1; d_call: TRBD2; v_call: TRBV12-3/TRBV12-4
cdr3_nt: TGCAGTGCTTGCCGGACAGGGGAAACTTACGAGCAGTACTTC; cdr3_aa: CSACRTGETYEQYF; clone_size: NA; j_call: TRBJ2-7; d_call: TRBD1; v_call: TRBV20-1
cdr3_nt: TGTGCCAGCAGTCACTCGCACAGGGAAAGTCAGCCCCAGCATTTT; cdr3_aa: CASSHSHRESQPQHF; clone_size: few; j_call: TRBJ1-5; d_call: NA; v_call: TRBV12-3/TRBV12-4
cdr3_nt: TGTGCCAGCAGCCAAGTCGGGGGCAGCGCGAACACCGGGGAGCTGTTTTTT; cdr3_aa: CASSQVGGSANTGELFF; clone_size: NA; j_call: TRBJ2-2; d_call: NA; v_call: TRBV3-1
cdr3_nt: TGTGCCAGCTCCCACCAAGGGGGCTCTTACAATGAGCAGTTCTTC; cdr3_aa: CASSHQGGSYNEQFF; clone_size: few; j_call: TRBJ2-1; d_call: TRBD1; v_call: TRBV12-3/TRBV12-4
cdr3_nt: TGCAGCGTTGAGGCCCAGGGGGTGCGGGAGACCCAGTACTTC; cdr3_aa: CSVEAQGVRETQYF; clone_size: few; j_call: TRBJ2-5; d_call: TRBD1; v_call: TRBV29-1
cdr3_nt: TGTGCCAGCAGTTATGGGGAGGGCCAGCCCCAGCATTTT; cdr3_aa: CASSYGEGQPQHF; clone_size: NA; j_call: TRBJ1-5; d_call: NA; v_call: TRBV6-5
cdr3_nt: TGTGCCAGCAGCGTCAGCGGGGGGGGCTACAATGAGCAGTTCTTC; cdr3_aa: CASSVSGGGYNEQFF; clone_size: few; j_call: TRBJ2-1; d_call: TRBD2; v_call: TRBV7-2
cdr3_nt: TGCAGTGCTAGAGACGGGCTTAAGGGGAGAGGGGGACTTTCCTACGAGCAGTACTTC; cdr3_aa: CSARDGLKGRGGLSYEQYF; clone_size: few; j_call: TRBJ2-7; d_call: NA; v_call: TRBV20-1
cdr3_nt: TGCGCCAGCAGCTTTAGAGGTCAGGGCATCTTAGAGACCCAGTACTTC; cdr3_aa: CASSFRGQGILETQYF; clone_size: NA; j_call: TRBJ2-5; d_call: NA; v_call: TRBV5-1
cdr3_nt: TGTGCCTGGAGTGTACACCGAGCTTTCTTT; cdr3_aa: CAWSVHRAFF; clone_size: many; j_call: TRBJ1-1; d_call: NA; v_call: TRBV30
cdr3_nt: TGCAGTGCTAGAGGAGGGGGGTGGTTGGCAGATACGCAGTATTTT; cdr3_aa: CSARGGGWLADTQYF; clone_size: few; j_call: TRBJ2-3; d_call: NA; v_call: TRBV20-1
cdr3_nt: TGTGCCAGCTCACCATTGAATCCGGCGAACACCGGGGAGCTGTTTTTT; cdr3_aa: CASSPLNPANTGELFF; clone_size: NA; j_call: TRBJ2-2; d_call: NA; v_call: TRBV18
cdr3_nt: TGCGCCAGCAGCCCCGGGACAAACCAAAACACTGAAGCTTTCTTT; cdr3_aa: CASSPGTNQNTEAFF; clone_size: NA; j_call: TRBJ1-1; d_call: NA; v_call: TRBV5-1
cdr3_nt: TGCGCCAGCAGCGGTACAGGGAATCGGGTAGTCCCAGGCGAGCAGTACTTC; cdr3_aa: CASSGTGNRVVPGEQYF; clone_size: NA; j_call: TRBJ2-7; d_call: NA; v_call: TRBV5-1
cdr3_nt: TGTGCCAGCAGCTCGATATTTGAGGCCCGGCAGGACCGTAAACTCTACGAGCAGTACTTC; cdr3_aa: CASSSIFEARQDRKLYEQYF; clone_size: many; j_call: TRBJ2-7; d_call: NA; v_call: TRBV7-9
cdr3_nt: TGTGCCAGTAGTAGCGGGGGCTTGGGCACAGATACGCAGTATTTT; cdr3_aa: CASSSGGLGTDTQYF; clone_size: many; j_call: TRBJ2-3; d_call: NA; v_call: TRBV19
cdr3_nt: TGTGCCAGCAAGGTCCGATCCTACGAGCAGTACTTC; cdr3_aa: CASKVRSYEQYF; clone_size: NA; j_call: TRBJ2-7; d_call: NA; v_call: TRBV2
cdr3_nt: TGCGACATACGGGGCGGTTCCTACGAGCAGTACTTC; cdr3_aa: CDIRGGSYEQYF; clone_size: few; j_call: TRBJ2-7; d_call: NA; v_call: TRBV10-1
cdr3_nt: TGTGCCAGCAGCTCCGTAGCCGGGGAGCTGTTTTTT; cdr3_aa: CASSSVAGELFF; clone_size: NA; j_call: TRBJ2-2; d_call: NA; v_call: TRBV7-2
cdr3_nt: TGTGCCACTCGGGGGGAGGGTCCGGCCCAGTACTTC; cdr3_aa: CATRGEGPAQYF; clone_size: NA; j_call: TRBJ2-5; d_call: TRBD2; v_call: TRBV15
cdr3_nt: TGTGCCAGCAGCCATGGACCGGCGGGGACCCAGTACTTC; cdr3_aa: CASSHGPAGTQYF; clone_size: NA; j_call: TRBJ2-5; d_call: NA; v_call: TRBV3-1